Shown below are 2 T cell receptor beta chains from a single sample sequenced in a study of cytomegalovirus exposure and HLA in healthy donors. The table came from immunoSEQ multiplex PCR; TCRdb's copy has only in-frame clones and leaves some out. The repertoire consists of roughly 60,000 clones, with 92% occurring once and the leading ten covering 1% to 1.5%. Sequenced sample: PBMCs. The source of these receptors is a woman in her late teens or twenties in good health and CMV-seronegative.

This chain connects TRBV14 to TRBJ2-5; D gene ambiguous. V lost 0 bases and J lost 4, with 9 bases in between. This CDR3 has 14 amino acids. Germline V gene lookup returns CDR1 SGHDN and CDR2 FVKESK. DNA of the CDR3: TGTGCCAGCAGCCAAGATCCCCCCCGAGAGACCCAGTACTTC. The encoded protein is CASSQDPPRETQYF.

The chain couples TRBV5-6 to TRBJ2-7; maybe TRBD2 (6 bases). The germline V gene has CDR1 SGHDT and CDR2 YYEEEE. The CDR3 spans 13 residues. Trimming pared 2 bases from V and 2 bases from J, leaving 8 bases between. The DNA for the CDR3 is TGTGCCAGCAGCTTTGGGGGGACCTACGAGCAGTACTTC. Its protein is CASSFGGTYEQYF.